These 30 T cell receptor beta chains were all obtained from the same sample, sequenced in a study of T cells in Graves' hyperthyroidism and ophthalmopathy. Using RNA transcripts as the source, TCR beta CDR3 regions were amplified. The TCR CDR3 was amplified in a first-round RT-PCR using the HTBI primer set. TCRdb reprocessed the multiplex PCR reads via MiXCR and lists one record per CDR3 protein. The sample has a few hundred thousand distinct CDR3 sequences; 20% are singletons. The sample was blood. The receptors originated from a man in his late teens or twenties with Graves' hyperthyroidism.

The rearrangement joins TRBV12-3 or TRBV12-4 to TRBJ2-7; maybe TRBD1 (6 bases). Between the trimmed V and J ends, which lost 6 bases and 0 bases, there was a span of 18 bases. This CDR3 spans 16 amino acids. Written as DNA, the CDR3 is TGTGCCAGCAGGAAATCCACAGGGCTAGCCTCCTACGAGCAGTACTTC. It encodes CASRKSTGLASYEQYF.

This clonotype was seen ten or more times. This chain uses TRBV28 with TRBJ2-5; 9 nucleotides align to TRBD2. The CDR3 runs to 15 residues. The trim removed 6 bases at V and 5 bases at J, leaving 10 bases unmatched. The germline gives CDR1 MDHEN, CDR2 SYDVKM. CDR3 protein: CASSPAGGRAETQYF. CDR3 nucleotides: TGTGCCAGCAGCCCCGCCGGCGGGAGGGCGGAGACCCAGTACTTC.

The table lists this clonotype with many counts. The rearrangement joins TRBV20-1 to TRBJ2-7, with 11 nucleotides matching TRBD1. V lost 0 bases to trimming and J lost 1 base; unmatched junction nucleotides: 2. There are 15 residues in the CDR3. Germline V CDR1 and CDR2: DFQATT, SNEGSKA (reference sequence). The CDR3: CSAREGTGGSYEQYF. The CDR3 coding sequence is TGCAGTGCTAGAGAAGGGACAGGGGGATCCTACGAGCAGTACTTC.

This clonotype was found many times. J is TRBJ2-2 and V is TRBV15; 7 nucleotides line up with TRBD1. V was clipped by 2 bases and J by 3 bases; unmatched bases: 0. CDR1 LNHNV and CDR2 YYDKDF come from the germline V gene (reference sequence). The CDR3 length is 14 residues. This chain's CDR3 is CATSRTGDTGELFF. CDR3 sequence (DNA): TGTGCCACCAGCAGAACAGGGGACACCGGGGAGCTGTTTTTT.

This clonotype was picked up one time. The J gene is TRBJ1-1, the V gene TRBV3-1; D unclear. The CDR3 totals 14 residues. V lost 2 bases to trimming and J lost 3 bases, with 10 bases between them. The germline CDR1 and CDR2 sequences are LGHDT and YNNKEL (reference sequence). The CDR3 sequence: CASSQISGDTEAFF. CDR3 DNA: TGTGCCAGCAGCCAAATTTCTGGGGACACTGAAGCTTTCTTT. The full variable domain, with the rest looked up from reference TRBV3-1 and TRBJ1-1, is DTAVSQTPKYLVTQMGNDKSIKCEQNLGHDTMYWYKQDSKKFLKIMFSYNNKELIINETVPNRFSPKSPDKAHLNLHINSLELGDSAVYFCASSQISGDTEAFFGQGTRLTVV.

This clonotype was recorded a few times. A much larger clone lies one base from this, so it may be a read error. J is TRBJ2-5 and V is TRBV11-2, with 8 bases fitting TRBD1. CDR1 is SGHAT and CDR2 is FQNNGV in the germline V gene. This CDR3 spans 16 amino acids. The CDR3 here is CASSLVARGQSETKYF. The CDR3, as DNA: TGTGCCAGCAGCCTTGTGGCCAGGGGGCAGTCGGAGACCAAGTACTTC.

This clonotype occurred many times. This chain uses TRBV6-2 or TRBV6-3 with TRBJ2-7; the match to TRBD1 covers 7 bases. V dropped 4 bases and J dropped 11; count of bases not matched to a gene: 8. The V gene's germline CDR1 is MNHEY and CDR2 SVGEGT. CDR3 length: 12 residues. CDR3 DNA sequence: TGTGCCAGCAGTTTCTCCTCCGGGACAGAGTACTTC. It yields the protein CASSFSSGTEYF.

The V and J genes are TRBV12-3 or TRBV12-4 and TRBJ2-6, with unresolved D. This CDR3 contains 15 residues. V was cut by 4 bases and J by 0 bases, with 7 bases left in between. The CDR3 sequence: CASSSPPSGANVLTF. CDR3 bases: TGTGCCAGCAGTTCACCCCCCTCTGGGGCCAACGTCCTGACTTTC.

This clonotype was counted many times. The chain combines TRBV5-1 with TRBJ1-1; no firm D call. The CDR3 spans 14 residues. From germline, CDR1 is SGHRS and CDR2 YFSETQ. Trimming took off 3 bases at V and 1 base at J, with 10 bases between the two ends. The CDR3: CASSSTAGNTEAFF. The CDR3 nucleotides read TGCGCCAGCAGCTCCACCGCAGGGAACACTGAAGCTTTCTTT.

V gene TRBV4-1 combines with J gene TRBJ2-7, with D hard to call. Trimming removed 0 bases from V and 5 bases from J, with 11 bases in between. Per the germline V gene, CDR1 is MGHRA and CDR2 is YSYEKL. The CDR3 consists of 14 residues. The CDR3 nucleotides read TGCGCCAGCAGCCAAGATCTCAGTGGAGACGAGCAGTACTTC. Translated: CASSQDLSGDEQYF.

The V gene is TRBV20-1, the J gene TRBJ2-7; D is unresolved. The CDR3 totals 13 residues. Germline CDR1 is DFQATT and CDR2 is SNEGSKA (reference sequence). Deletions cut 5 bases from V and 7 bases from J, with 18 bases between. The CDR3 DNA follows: TGCAGTGCTCAAACCGGACCTACGTGGGAGCAGTACTTC. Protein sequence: CSAQTGPTWEQYF.

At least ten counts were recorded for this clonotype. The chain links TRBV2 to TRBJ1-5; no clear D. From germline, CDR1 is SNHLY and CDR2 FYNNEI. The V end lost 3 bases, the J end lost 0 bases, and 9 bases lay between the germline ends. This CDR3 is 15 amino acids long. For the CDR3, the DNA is TGTGCCAGCAGTGATCAGGCCCCTAGCAATCAGCCCCAGCATTTT. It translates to CASSDQAPSNQPQHF.

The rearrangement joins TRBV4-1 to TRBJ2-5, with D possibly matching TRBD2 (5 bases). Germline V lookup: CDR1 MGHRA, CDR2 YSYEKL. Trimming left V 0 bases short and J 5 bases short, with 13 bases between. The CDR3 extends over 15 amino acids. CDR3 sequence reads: CASSQDSTKRETQYF. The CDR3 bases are TGCGCCAGCAGCCAAGATAGCACCAAGCGGGAGACCCAGTACTTC.

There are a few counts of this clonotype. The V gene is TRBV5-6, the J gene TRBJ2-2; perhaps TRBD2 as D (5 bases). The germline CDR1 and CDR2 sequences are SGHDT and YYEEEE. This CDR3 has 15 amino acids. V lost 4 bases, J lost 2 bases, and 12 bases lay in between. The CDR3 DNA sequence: TGTGCCAGCAGCCGAGGGCGGGTCAACACCGGGGAGCTGTTTTTT. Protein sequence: CASSRGRVNTGELFF.

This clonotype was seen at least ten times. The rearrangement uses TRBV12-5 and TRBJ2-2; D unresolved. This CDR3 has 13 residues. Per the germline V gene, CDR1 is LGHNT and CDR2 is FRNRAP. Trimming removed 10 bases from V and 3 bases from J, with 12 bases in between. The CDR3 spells CATRSDDTGELFF. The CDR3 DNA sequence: TGTGCTACCCGGTCGGATGACACCGGGGAGCTGTTTTTT.

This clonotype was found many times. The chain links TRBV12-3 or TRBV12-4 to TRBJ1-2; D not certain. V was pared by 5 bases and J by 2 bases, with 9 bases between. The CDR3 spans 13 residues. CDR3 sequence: CASSTGLNYGYTF. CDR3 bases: TGTGCCAGCAGTACTGGACTGAACTATGGCTACACCTTC.

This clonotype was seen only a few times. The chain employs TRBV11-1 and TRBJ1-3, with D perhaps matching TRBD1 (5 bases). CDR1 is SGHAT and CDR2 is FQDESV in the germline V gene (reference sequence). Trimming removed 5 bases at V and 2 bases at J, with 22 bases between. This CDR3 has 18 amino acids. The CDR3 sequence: CASSPALSGAQAGNTIYF. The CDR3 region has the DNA TGTGCCAGCAGCCCCGCTTTATCCGGGGCCCAAGCTGGAAACACCATATATTTT.

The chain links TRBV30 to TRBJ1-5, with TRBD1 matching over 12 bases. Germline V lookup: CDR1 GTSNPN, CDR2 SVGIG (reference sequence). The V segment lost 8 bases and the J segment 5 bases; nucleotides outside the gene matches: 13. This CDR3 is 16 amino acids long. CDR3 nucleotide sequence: TGTGCCCGTTACTCGACCGGGACAGGGGGCCATCAGCCCCAGCATTTT. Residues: CARYSTGTGGHQPQHF.

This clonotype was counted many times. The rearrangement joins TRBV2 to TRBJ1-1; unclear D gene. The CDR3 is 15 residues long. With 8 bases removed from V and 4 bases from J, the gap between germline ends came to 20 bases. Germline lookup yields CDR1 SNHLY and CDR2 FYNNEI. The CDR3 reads CASDRDLPGSTEAFF. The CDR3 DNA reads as TGTGCCAGCGACCGAGACCTCCCCGGGAGCACTGAAGCTTTCTTT.

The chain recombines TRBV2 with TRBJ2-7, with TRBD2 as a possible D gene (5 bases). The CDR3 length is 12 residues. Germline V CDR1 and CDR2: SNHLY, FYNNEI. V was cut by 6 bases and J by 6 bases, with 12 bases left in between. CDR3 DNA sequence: TGTGCCAGCAGAGGGCTAGCTGGCGAGCAGTACTTC. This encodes CASRGLAGEQYF.

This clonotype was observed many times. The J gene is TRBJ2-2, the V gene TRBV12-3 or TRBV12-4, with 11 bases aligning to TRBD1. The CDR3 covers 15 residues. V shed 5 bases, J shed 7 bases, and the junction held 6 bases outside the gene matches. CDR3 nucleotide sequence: TGTGCCAGCAGTGATGGACAGGGGGCGGGCGGGGAGCTGTTTTTT. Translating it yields CASSDGQGAGGELFF.

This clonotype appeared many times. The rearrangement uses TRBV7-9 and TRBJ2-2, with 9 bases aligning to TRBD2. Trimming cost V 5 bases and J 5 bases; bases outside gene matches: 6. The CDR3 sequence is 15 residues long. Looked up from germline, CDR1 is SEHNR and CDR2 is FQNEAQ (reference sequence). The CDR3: CASSLLAGDTGELFF. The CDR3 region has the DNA TGTGCCAGCAGCCTACTAGCGGGCGATACCGGGGAGCTGTTTTTT.

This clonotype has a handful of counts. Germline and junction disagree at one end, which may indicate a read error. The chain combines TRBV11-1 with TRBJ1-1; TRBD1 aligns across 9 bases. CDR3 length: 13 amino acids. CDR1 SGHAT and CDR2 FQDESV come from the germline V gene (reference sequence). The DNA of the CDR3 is TGTGCCAGCAGCGGTGACAGGGGGAGTGAAGCTCTCTTT. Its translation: CASSGDRGSEALF.

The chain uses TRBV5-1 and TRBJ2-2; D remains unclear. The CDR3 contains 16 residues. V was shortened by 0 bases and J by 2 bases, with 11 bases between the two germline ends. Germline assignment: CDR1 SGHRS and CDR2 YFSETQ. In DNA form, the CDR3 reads TGCGCCAGCAGCTTGGGTACTCTCTATAACACCGGGGAGCTGTTTTTT. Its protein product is CASSLGTLYNTGELFF.

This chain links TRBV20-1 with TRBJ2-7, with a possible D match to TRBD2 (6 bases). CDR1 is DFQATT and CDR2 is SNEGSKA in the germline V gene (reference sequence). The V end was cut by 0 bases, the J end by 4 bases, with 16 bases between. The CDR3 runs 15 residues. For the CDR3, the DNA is TGCAGTGCTAGAGATTTCCGGGGGACGGCTTACGAGCAGTACTTC. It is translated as CSARDFRGTAYEQYF.

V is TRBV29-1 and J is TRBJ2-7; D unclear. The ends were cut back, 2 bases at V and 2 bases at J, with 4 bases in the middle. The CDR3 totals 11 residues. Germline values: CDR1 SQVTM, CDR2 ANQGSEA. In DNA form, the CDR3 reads TGCAGCGTTGAAACGGCCTACGAGCAGTACTTC. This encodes CSVETAYEQYF.

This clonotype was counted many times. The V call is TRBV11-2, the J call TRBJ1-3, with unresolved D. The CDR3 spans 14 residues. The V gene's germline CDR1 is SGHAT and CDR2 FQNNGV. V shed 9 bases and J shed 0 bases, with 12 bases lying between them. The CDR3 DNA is TGTGCCAGTGAACGGAGCTACTCTGGAAACACCATATATTTT. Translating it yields CASERSYSGNTIYF.

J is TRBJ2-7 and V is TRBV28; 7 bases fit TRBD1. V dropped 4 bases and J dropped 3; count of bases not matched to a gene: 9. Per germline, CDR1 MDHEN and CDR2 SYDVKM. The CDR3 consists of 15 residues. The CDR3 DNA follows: TGTGCCAGCAGTTATATCGGGACAGCTATCTACGAGCAGTACTTC. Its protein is CASSYIGTAIYEQYF.

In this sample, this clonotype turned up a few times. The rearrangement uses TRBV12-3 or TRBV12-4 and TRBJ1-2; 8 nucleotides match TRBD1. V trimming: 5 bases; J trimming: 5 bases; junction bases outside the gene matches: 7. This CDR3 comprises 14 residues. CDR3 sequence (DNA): TGTGCCAGCAGTGGGGACAGGATGGGGTATGGCTACACCTTC. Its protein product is CASSGDRMGYGYTF.

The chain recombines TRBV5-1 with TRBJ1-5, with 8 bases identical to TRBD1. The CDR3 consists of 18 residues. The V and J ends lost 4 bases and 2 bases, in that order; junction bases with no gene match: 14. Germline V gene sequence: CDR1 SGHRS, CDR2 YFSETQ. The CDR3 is CASSRGQGPGSGNQPQHF. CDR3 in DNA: TGCGCCAGCAGCCGCGGACAGGGCCCGGGCTCCGGCAATCAGCCCCAGCATTTT.